This T cell receptor (beta chain) was obtained from a study of blood T cell repertoires in COVID-19. Authors' data handling: Quantification of nucleated cells was approximated via reference gene primer amplification. Sequencing used immunoSEQ multiplex PCR; TCRdb keeps in-frame clones, though not all of them. The V and J calls and the clone size are those of that table, but D and trimming were determined from the DNA. The sample carries 300,000 to 350,000 clones, more than 70% recorded once. Trimming cost V 7 bases and J 6 bases; bases outside gene matches: 9. This CDR3 is 15 amino acids long. Germline V gene data show CDR1 as GTSNPN and CDR2 as SVGIG (reference sequence). Allocation to cohorts depended on clinical history reported by the participants. Those designated as exposed participants met a COVID-19 case within 2 weeks before study entry.

The V gene is TRBV30, the J gene TRBJ2-1; 13 bases are shared with TRBD2. The sequenced sample was PBMCs or T cells enriched from blood (not recorded which). The TCR comes from a woman aged 30 to 39 who had been exposed to COVID-19. In nucleotides, the CDR3 is TGTGCCTCGGGTTTGACTAGCGGGAGGTCCAATGAGCAGTTCTTC. This gives the protein CASGLTSGRSNEQFF.